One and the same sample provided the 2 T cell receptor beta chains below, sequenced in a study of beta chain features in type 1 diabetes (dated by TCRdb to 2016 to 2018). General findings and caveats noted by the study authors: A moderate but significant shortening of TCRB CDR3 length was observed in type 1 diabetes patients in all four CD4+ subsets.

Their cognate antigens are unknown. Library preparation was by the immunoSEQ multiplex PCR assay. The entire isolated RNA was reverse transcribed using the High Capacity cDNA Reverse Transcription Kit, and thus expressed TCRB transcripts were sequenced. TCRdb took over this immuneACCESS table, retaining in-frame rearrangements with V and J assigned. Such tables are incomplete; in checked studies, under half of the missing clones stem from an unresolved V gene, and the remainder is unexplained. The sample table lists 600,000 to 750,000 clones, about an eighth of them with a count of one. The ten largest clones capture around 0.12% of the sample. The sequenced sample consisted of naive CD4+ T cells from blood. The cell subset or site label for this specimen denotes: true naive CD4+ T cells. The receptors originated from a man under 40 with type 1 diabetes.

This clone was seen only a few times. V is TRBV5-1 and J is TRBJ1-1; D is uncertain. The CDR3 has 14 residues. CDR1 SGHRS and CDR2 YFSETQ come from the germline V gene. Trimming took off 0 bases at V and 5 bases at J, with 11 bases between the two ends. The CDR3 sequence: CASSLVSGTTEAFF. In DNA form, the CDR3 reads TGCGCCAGCAGCTTGGTGTCAGGAACGACTGAAGCTTTCTTT.

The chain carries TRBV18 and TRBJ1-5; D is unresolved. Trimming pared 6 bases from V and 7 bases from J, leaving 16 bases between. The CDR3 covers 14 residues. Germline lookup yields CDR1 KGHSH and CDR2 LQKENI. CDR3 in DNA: TGTGCCAGCTCCTCTGGGCCCGCAGGCCAGCCCCAGCATTTT. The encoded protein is CASSSGPAGQPQHF. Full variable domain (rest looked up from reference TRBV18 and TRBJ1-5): NAGVMQNPRHLVRRRGQEARLRCSPMKGHSHVYWYRQLPEEGLKFMVYLQKENIIDESGMPKERFSAEFPKEGPSILRIQQVVRGDSAAYFCASSSGPAGQPQHFGDGTRLSIL.